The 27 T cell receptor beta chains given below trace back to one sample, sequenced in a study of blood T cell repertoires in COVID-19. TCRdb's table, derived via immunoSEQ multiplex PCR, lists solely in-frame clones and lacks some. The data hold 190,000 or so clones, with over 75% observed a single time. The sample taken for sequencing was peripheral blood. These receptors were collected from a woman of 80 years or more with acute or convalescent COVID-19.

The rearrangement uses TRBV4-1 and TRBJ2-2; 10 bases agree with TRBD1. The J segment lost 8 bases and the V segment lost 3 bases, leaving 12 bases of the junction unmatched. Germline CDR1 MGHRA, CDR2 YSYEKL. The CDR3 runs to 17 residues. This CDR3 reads CASSQGGQGPLLGELFF. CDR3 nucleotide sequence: TGCGCCAGCAGCCAGGGGGGACAGGGGCCCTTGTTGGGGGAGCTGTTTTTT.

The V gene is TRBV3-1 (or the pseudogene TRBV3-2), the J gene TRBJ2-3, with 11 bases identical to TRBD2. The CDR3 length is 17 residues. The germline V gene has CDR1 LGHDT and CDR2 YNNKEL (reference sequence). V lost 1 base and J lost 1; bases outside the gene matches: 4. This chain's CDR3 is CASSQGATSGGTDTQYF. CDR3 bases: TGTGCCAGCAGCCAAGGGGCGACTAGCGGGGGCACAGATACGCAGTATTTT.

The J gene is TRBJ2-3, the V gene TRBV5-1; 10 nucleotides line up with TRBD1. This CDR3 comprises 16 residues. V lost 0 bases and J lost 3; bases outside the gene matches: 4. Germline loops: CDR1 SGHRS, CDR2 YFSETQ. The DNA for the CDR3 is TGCGCCAGCAGCTTGGGACAGGGGGCTGGGACAGATACGCAGTATTTT. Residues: CASSLGQGAGTDTQYF.

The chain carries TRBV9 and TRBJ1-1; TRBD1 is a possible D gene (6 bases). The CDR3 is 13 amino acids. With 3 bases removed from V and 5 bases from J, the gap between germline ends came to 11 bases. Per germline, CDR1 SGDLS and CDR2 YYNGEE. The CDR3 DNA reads TGTGCCAGCAGCGAGGGGGGAGGGACTGAAGCTTTCTTT. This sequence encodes CASSEGGGTEAFF.

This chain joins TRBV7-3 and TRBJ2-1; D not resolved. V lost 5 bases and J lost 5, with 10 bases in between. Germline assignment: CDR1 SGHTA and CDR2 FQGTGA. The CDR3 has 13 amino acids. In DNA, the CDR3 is TGTGCCAGCAGCCCATGGCGGCACAATGAGCAGTTCTTC. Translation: CASSPWRHNEQFF.

Here the CDR3 DNA reads TGTGCCAGCAGCTTCCAGGGGGCGTCCTACGAGCAGTACTTC. Translated, it gives CASSFQGASYEQYF. The rearrangement uses TRBV7-2 and TRBJ2-7; 8 bases line up with TRBD1. The CDR3 consists of 14 residues. The germline V gene has CDR1 SGHTA and CDR2 FQGNSA. V lost 3 bases to trimming and J lost 1 base; unmatched junction nucleotides: 2.

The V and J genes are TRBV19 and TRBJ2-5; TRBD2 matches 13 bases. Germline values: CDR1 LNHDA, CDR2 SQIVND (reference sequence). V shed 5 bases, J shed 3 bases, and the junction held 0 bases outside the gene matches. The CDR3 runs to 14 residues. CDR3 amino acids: CASSGTSGEETQYF. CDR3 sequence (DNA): TGTGCCAGTAGTGGGACTAGCGGGGAAGAGACCCAGTACTTC.

CDR3 in amino acids: CATEGGWTYNSPLHF. CDR3 sequence (DNA): TGTGCCACCGAAGGGGGTTGGACCTATAATTCACCCCTCCACTTT. This chain uses TRBV21-1 with TRBJ1-6; TRBD1 reflects the table's D call only, with no check against the DNA. TRBV21-1 is an annotated pseudogene. The CDR3 contains 15 residues.

CDR3 residues: CASSVGGGQETQYF. CDR3 DNA sequence: TGTGCCAGCAGCGTAGGGGGGGGTCAAGAGACCCAGTACTTC. The chain has TRBV9 and TRBJ2-5, with 7 nucleotides matching TRBD2. Germline CDR1 reads SGDLS; CDR2 reads YYNGEE. V was clipped by 0 bases and J by 2 bases; unmatched bases: 1. The CDR3 is made up of 14 amino acids.

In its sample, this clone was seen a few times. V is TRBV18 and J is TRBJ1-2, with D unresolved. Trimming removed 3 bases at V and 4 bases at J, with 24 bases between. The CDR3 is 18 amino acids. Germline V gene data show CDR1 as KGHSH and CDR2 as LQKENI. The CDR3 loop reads CASSPRVRAVRPSYGYTF. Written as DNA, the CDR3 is TGTGCCAGCTCACCCCGAGTTCGAGCGGTCCGTCCTTCCTATGGCTACACCTTC.

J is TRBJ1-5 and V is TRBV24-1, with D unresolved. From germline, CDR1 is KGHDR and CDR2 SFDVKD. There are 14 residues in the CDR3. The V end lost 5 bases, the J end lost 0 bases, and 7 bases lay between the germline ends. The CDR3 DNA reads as TGTGCCACCAGTGGTCCTTATAGCAATCAGCCCCAGCATTTT. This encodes CATSGPYSNQPQHF.

CDR3 sequence reads: CASSLRGGLQETQYF. In DNA, the CDR3 is TGCGCCAGCAGCCTTCGGGGGGGGCTCCAAGAGACCCAGTACTTC. This sequence joins TRBV4-1 and TRBJ2-5; 8 positions match TRBD2. V was pared by 4 bases and J by 1 base, with 5 bases of the junction left unmatched. The CDR3 covers 15 residues. Germline lookup yields CDR1 MGHRA and CDR2 YSYEKL.

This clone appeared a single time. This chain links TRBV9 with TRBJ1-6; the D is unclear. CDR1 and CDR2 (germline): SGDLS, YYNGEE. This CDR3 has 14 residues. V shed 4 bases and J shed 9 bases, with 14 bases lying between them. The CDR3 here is CASSPLGVSSPLHF. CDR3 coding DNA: TGTGCCAGCAGCCCCCTAGGTGTCAGTTCACCCCTCCACTTT.

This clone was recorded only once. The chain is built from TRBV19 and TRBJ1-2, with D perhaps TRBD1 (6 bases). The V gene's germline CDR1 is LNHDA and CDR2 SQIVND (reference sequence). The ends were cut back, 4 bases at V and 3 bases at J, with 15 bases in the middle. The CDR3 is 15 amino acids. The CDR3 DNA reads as TGTGCCAGTAGTACCCTCTTTCAGGGGTACTATGGCTACACCTTC. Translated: CASSTLFQGYYGYTF.

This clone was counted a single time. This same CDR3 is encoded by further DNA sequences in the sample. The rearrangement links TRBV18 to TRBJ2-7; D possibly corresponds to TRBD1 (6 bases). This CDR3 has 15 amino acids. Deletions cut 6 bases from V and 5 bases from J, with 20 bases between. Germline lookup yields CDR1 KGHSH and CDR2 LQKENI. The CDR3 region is CASSPGQGREDEQYF. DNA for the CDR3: TGTGCCAGCTCCCCCGGGCAGGGGAGAGAGGACGAGCAGTACTTC.

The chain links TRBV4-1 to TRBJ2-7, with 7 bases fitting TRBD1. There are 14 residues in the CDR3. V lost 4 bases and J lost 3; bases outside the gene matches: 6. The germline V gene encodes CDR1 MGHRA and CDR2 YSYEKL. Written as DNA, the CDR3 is TGCGCCAGCAGCCCCAGACAGGGTCTCTACGAGCAGTACTTC. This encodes CASSPRQGLYEQYF.

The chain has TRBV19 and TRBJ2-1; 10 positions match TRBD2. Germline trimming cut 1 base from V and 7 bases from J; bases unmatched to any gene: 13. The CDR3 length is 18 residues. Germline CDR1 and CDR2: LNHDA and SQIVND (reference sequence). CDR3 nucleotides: TGTGCCAGTAGTATAGTTCTAGCGGGAGCTAGTGGGGCGAATGAGCAGTTCTTC. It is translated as CASSIVLAGASGANEQFF.

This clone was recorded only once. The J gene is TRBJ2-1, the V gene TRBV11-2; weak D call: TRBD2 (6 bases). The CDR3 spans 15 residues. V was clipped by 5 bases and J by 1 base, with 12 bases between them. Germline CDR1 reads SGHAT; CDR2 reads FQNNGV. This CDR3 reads CASSPSGTSYNEQFF. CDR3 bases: TGTGCCAGCAGCCCATCGGGGACTTCCTACAATGAGCAGTTCTTC.

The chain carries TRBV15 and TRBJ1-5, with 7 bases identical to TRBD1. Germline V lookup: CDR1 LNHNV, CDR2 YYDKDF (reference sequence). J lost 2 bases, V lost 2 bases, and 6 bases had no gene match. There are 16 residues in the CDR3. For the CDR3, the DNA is TGTGCCACCAGCAGAACGCTAGACAGGGGCAATCAGCCCCAGCATTTT. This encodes CATSRTLDRGNQPQHF.

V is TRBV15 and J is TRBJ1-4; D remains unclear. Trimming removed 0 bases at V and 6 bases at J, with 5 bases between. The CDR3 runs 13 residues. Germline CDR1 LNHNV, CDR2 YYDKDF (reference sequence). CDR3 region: CATSRDSDEKLFF. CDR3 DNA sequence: TGTGCCACCAGCAGAGACAGTGATGAAAAACTGTTTTTT.

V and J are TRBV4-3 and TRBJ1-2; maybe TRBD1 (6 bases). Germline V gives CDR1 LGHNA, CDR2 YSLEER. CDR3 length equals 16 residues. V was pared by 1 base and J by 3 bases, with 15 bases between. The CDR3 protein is CASSQGSQGPYYGYTF. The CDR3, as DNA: TGCGCCAGCAGCCAAGGCTCCCAGGGGCCTTACTATGGCTACACCTTC.

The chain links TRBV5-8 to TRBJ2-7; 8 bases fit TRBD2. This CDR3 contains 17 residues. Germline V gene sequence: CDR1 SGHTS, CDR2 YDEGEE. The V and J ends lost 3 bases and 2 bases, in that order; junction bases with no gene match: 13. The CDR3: CASSWEHGAGETYEQYF. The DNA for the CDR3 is TGTGCCAGCAGCTGGGAGCATGGAGCGGGAGAGACCTACGAGCAGTACTTC. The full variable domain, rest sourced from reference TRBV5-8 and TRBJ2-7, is EAGVTQSPTHLIKTRGQQATLRCSPISGHTSVYWYQQALGLGLQFLLWYDEGEERNRGNFPPRFSGRQFPNYSSELNVNALELEDSALYLCASSWEHGAGETYEQYFGPGTRLTVT.

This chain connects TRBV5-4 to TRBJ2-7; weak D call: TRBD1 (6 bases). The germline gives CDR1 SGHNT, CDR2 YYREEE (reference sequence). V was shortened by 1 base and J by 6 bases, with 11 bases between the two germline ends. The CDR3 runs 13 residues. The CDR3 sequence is CASSLTGPGEQYF. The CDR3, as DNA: TGTGCCAGCAGCTTGACAGGGCCCGGCGAGCAGTACTTC.

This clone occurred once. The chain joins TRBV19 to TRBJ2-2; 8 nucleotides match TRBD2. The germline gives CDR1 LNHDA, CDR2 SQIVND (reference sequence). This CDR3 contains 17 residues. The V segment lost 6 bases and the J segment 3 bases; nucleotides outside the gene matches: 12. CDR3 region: CASSPGSGGQYTGELFF. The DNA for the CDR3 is TGTGCCAGTAGCCCGGGGAGCGGGGGACAATACACCGGGGAGCTGTTTTTT.

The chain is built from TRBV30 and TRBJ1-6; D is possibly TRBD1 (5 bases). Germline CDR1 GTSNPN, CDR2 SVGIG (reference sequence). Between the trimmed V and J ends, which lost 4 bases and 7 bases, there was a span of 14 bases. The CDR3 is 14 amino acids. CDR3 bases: TGTGCCTGGACTCTCAGGGCACTCAATTCACCCCTCCACTTT. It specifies CAWTLRALNSPLHF.

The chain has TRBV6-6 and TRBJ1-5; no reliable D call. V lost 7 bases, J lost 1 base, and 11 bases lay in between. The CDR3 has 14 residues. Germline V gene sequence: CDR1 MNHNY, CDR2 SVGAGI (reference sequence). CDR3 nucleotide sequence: TGTGCCAGCACCCCGGGAGAGAGCAATCAGCCCCAGCATTTT. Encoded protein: CASTPGESNQPQHF.

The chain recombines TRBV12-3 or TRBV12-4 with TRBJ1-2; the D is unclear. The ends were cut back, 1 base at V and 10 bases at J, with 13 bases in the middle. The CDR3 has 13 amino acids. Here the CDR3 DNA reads TGTGCCAGCAGTTTAGGGACGCCGGGGTACTACACCTTC. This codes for CASSLGTPGYYTF.